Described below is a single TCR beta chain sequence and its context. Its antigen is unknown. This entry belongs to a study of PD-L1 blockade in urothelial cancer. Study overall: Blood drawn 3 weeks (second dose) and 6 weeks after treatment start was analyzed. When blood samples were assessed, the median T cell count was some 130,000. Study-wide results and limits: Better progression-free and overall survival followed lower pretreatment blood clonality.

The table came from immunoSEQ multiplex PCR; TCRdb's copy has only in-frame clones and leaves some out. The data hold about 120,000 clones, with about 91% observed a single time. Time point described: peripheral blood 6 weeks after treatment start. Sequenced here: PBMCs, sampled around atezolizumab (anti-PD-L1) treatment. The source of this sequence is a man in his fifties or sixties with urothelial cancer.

The CDR3 region is CASSPLALSTDTQYF. CDR3 nucleotide sequence: TGCGCCAGCAGCCCCCTAGCGTTGAGCACAGATACGCAGTATTTT. This rearrangement joins TRBV4-3 to TRBJ2-3; tentatively, D is TRBD2 (6 bases). Germline V gene lookup returns CDR1 LGHNA and CDR2 YSLEER. CDR3 length: 15 residues. V lost 4 bases and J lost 0, with 11 bases in between.